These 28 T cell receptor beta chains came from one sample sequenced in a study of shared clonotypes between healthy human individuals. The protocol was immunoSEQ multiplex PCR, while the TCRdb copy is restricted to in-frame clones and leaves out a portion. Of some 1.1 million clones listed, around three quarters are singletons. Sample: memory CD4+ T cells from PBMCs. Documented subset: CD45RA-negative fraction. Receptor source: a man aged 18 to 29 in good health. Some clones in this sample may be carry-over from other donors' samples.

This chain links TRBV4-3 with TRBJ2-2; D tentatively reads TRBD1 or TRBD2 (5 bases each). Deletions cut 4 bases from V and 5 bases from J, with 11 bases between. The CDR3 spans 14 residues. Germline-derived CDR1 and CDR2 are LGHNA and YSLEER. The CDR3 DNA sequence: TGCGCCAGCAGCCGGGACCAGGGTACCGGGGAGCTGTTTTTT. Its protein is CASSRDQGTGELFF.

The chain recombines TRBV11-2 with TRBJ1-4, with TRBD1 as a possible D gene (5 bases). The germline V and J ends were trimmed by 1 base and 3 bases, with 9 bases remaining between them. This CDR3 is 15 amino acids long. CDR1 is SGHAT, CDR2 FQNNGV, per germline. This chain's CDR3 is CASSLGGAANEKLFF. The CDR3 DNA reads TGTGCCAGCAGCTTAGGAGGGGCAGCTAATGAAAAACTGTTTTTT.

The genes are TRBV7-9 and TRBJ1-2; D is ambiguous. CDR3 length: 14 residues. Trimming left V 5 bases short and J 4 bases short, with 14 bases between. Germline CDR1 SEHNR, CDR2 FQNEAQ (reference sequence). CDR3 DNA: TGTGCCAGCAGCCCCGATACGTCCTCCTATGGCTACACCTTC. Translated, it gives CASSPDTSSYGYTF.

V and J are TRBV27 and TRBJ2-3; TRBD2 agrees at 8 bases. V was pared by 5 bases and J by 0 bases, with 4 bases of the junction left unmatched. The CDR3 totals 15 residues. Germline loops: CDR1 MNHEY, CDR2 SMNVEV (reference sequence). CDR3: CASSRSGKSTDTQYF. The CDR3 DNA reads TGTGCCAGCAGTCGTAGCGGGAAGAGCACAGATACGCAGTATTTT.

The DNA for the CDR3 is TGTGCCAGCTCACGACAGGGGGAAAGCAATCAGCCCCAGCATTTT. This encodes CASSRQGESNQPQHF. This chain links TRBV18 with TRBJ1-5; 9 bases match TRBD1. CDR1 KGHSH and CDR2 LQKENI come from the germline V gene. V trimming: 4 bases; J trimming: 1 base; junction bases outside the gene matches: 2. This CDR3 comprises 15 residues.

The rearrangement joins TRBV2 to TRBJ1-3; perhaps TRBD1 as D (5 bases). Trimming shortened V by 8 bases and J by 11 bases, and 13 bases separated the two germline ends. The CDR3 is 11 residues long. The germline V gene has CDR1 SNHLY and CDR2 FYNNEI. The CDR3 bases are TGTGCCAGCGGGCAGGGCTTAGCCATATATTTT. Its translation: CASGQGLAIYF.

CDR3 DNA: TGTGCCAGCAGCCAACGGCGGGAGTGGGCCTACAATGAGCAGTTCTTC. It codes for CASSQRREWAYNEQFF. The V gene is TRBV14, the J gene TRBJ2-1; 7 bases are a match to TRBD2. Germline CDR1 is SGHDN and CDR2 is FVKESK. J gave up 2 bases and V 2 bases, and 6 bases lay outside the gene matches. The CDR3 has 16 residues.

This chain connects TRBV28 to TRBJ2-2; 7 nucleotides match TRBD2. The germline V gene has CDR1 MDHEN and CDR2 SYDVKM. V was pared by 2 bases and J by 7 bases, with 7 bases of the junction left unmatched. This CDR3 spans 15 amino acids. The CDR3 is CASSLVRGKNGELFF. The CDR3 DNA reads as TGTGCCAGCAGTTTAGTGCGGGGGAAGAACGGGGAGCTGTTTTTT.

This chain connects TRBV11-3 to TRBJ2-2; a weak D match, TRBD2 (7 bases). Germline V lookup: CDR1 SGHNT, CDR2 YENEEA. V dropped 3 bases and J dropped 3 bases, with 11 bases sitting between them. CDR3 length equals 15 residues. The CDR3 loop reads CASSFGGGDTGELFF. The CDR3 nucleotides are TGTGCCAGCAGCTTTGGAGGGGGGGACACCGGGGAGCTGTTTTTT.

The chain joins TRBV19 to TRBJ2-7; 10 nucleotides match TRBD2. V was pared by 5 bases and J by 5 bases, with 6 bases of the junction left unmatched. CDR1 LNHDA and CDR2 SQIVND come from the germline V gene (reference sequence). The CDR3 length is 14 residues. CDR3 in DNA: TGTGCCAGTAGTTCTAGCGGGAGCCCCAACGAGCAGTACTTC. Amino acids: CASSSSGSPNEQYF.

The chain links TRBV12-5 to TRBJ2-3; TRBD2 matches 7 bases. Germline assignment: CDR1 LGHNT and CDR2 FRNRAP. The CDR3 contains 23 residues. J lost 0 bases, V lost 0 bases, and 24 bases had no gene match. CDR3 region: CASGLVPTGGINLRERSTDTQYF. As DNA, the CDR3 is TGTGCTAGTGGTTTGGTTCCGACGGGCGGTATCAATCTGCGGGAGAGGAGCACAGATACGCAGTATTTT.

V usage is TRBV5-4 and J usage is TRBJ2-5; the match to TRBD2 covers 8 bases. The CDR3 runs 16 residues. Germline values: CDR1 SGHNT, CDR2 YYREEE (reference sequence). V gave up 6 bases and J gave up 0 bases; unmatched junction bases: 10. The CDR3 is CASTPDQREYQETQYF. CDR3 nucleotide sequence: TGTGCCAGCACCCCCGACCAGCGGGAGTACCAAGAGACCCAGTACTTC.

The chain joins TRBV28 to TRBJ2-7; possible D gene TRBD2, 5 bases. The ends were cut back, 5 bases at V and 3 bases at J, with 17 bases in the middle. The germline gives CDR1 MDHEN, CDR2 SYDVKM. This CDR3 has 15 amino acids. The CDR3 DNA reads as TGTGCCAGCAGTCCCTCGGGGAGTTGGGGCTACGAGCAGTACTTC. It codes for CASSPSGSWGYEQYF. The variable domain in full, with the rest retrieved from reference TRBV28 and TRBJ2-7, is DVKVTQSSRYLVKRTGEKVFLECVQDMDHENMFWYRQDPGLGLRLIYFSYDVKMKEKGDIPEGYSVSREKKERFSLILESASTNQTSMYLCASSPSGSWGYEQYFGPGTRLTVT.

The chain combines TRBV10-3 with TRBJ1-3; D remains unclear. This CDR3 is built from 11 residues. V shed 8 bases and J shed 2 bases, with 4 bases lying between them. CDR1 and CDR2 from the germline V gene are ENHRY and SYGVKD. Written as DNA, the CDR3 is TGTGCCATCTCGGCTGGAAACACCATATATTTT. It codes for CAISAGNTIYF.

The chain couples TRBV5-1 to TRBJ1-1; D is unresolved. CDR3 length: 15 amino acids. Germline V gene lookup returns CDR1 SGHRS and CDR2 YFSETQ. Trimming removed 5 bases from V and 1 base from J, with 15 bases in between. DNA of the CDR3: TGCGCCAGCAGGCGTGAGGGTCTGAGGAACACTGAAGCTTTCTTT. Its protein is CASRREGLRNTEAFF.

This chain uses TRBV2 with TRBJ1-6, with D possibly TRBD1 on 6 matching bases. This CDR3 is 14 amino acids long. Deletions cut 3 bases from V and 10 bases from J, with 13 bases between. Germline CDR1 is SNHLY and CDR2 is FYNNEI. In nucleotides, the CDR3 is TGTGCCAGCAGTGAGAGCAGGGGATACTCACCCCTCCACTTT. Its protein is CASSESRGYSPLHF. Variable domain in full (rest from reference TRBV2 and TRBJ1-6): EPEVTQTPSHQVTQMGQEVILRCVPISNHLYFYWYRQILGQKVEFLVSFYNNEISEKSEIFDDQFSVERPDGSNFTLKIRSTKLEDSAMYFCASSESRGYSPLHFGNGTRLTVT.

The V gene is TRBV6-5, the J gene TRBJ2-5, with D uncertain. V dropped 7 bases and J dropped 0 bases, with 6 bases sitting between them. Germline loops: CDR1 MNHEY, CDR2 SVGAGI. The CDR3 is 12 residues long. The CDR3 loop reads CASKTYQETQYF. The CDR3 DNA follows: TGTGCCAGCAAAACGTACCAAGAGACCCAGTACTTC.

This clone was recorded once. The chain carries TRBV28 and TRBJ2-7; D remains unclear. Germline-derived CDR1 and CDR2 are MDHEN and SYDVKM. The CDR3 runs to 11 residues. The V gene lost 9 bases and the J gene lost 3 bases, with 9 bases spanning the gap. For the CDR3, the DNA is TGTGCCAGTACGGATCTCTACGAGCAGTACTTC. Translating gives CASTDLYEQYF.

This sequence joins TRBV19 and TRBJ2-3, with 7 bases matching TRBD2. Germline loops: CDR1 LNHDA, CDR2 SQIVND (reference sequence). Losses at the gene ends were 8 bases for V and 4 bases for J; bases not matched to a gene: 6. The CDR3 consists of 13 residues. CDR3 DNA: TGTGCCAGTGGGCGGGAGTGGTCAGATACGCAGTATTTT. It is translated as CASGREWSDTQYF. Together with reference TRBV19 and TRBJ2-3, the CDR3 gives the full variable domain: DGGITQSPKYLFRKEGQNVTLSCEQNLNHDAMYWYRQDPGQGLRLIYYSQIVNDFQKGDIAEGYSVSREKKESFPLTVTSAQKNPTAFYLCASGREWSDTQYFGPGTRLTVL.

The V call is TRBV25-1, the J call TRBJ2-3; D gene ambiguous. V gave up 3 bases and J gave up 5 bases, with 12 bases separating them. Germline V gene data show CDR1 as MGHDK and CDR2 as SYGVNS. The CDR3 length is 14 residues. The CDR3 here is CASSEALRRDTQYF. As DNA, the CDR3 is TGTGCCAGCAGTGAGGCCCTCAGGCGAGATACGCAGTATTTT.

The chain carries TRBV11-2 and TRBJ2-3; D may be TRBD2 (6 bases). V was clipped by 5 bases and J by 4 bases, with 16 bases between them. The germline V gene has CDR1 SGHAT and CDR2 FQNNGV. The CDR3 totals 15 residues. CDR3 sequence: CASSPGPGSADTQYF. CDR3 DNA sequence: TGTGCCAGCAGCCCCGGCCCCGGGAGCGCAGATACGCAGTATTTT.

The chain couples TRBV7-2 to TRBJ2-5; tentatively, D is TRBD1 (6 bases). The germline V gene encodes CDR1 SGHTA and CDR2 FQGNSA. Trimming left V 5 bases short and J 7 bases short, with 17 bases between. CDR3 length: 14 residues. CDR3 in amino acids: CASSPHRVVVTQYF. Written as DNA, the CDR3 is TGTGCCAGCAGCCCCCACAGGGTAGTAGTGACCCAGTACTTC.

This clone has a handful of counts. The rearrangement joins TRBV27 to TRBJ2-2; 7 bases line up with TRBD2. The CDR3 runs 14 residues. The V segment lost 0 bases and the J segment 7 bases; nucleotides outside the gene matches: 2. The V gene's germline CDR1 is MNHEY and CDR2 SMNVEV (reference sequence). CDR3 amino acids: CASSLSRGDGELFF. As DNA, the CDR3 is TGTGCCAGCAGTTTATCCCGGGGGGACGGGGAGCTGTTTTTT.

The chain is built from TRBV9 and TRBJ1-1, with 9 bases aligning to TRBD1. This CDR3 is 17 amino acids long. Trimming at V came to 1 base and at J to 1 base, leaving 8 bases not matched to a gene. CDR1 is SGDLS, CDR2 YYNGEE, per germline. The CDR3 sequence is CASSVSTGGRGNTEAFF. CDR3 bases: TGTGCCAGCAGCGTATCCACAGGGGGCCGGGGGAACACTGAAGCTTTCTTT.

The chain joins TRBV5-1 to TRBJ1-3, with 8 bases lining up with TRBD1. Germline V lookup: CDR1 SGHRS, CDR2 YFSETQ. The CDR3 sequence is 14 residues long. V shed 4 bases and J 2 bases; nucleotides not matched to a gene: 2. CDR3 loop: CASSPDRAGNTIYF. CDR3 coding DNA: TGCGCCAGCAGCCCGGACAGGGCTGGAAACACCATATATTTT.

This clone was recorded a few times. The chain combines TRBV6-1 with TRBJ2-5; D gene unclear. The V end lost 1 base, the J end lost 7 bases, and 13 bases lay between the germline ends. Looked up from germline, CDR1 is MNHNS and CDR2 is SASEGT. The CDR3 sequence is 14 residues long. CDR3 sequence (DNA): TGTGCCAGCAGTGAAGTGACGGCCACCCGGACCCAGTACTTC. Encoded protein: CASSEVTATRTQYF.

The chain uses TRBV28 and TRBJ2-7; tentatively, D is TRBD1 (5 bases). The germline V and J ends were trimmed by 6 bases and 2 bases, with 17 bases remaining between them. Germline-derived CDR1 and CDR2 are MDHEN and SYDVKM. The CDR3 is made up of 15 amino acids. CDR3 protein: CASSLDRTATYEQYF. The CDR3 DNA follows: TGTGCCAGCAGCCTCGACAGAACTGCCACCTACGAGCAGTACTTC.

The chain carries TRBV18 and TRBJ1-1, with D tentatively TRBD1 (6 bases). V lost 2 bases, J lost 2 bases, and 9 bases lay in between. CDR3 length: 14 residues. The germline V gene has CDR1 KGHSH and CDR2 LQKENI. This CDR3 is CASSPRQVNTEAFF. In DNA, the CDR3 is TGTGCCAGCTCACCAAGACAGGTTAACACTGAAGCTTTCTTT.